One sample yielded the 29 T cell receptor beta chains listed below, sequenced in a study of OX40 agonist ivuxolimab in advanced cancers. Libraries were prepared by immunoSEQ multiplex PCR; TCRdb keeps only in-frame clonotypes and omits some of them. The sample has under 60,000 clones; almost 90% are singletons. Sequenced material: CD4+ or CD8+ T cells sorted from blood, taken in a trial of the OX40 agonist ivuxolimab. The receptors stem from an adult with an advanced solid tumor such as melanoma, head and neck, liver or kidney cancer.

The chain is built from TRBV29-1 and TRBJ2-2, with 9 bases identical to TRBD1. The germline V gene encodes CDR1 SQVTM and CDR2 ANQGSEA. The CDR3 runs to 14 residues. V gave up 6 bases and J gave up 3 bases; unmatched junction bases: 5. CDR3 residues: CSVKQGAYTGELFF. The CDR3 nucleotides read TGCAGCGTCAAACAGGGGGCGTACACCGGGGAGCTGTTTTTT.

This clone has just one count. The chain uses TRBV5-1 and TRBJ2-2; 9 bases align to TRBD2. V shed 2 bases, J shed 4 bases, and the junction held 9 bases outside the gene matches. Looked up from germline, CDR1 is SGHRS and CDR2 is YFSETQ. The CDR3 contains 17 residues. CDR3 loop: CASSFGRSSGATGELFF. As DNA, the CDR3 is TGCGCCAGCAGCTTTGGGCGCTCTAGCGGGGCCACCGGGGAGCTGTTTTTT. Combining the CDR3 with reference TRBV5-1 and TRBJ2-2 gives the whole variable domain KAGVTQTPRYLIKTRGQQVTLSCSPISGHRSVSWYQQTPGQGLQFLFEYFSETQRNKGNFPGRFSGRQFSNSRSEMNVSTLELGDSALYLCASSFGRSSGATGELFFGEGSRLTVL.

The chain carries TRBV7-8 and TRBJ1-1; 7 nucleotides agree with TRBD1. The CDR3 length is 14 residues. Per germline, CDR1 SGHVS and CDR2 FQNEAQ. J gave up 5 bases and V 5 bases, and 8 bases lay outside the gene matches. CDR3 nucleotides: TGTGCCAGCAGCCAGACACCGACAGGGACTGAAGCTTTCTTT. Amino acid sequence: CASSQTPTGTEAFF.

This clone has a single count. The chain links TRBV9 to TRBJ2-7; 9 positions match TRBD1. The J segment lost 0 bases and the V segment lost 3 bases, leaving 10 bases of the junction unmatched. The CDR3 is made up of 17 amino acids. Germline V CDR1 and CDR2: SGDLS, YYNGEE. This chain's CDR3 is CASSAETGTGPSYEQYF. The CDR3 DNA reads as TGTGCCAGCAGCGCGGAGACCGGGACAGGGCCCTCCTACGAGCAGTACTTC.

The rearrangement uses TRBV20-1 and TRBJ1-2; 9 bases are shared with TRBD1. CDR1 DFQATT and CDR2 SNEGSKA come from the germline V gene (reference sequence). The CDR3 is 11 amino acids. CDR3 residues: CIGDRANGYTF. Written as DNA, the CDR3 is TGCATCGGGGACAGGGCGAATGGCTACACCTTC.

This chain uses TRBV7-6 with TRBJ2-5, with 7 bases matching TRBD2. Unmatched junction bases numbered 2, after V lost 0 bases and J lost 1 base. Germline CDR1 is SGHVS and CDR2 is FNYEAQ. The CDR3 runs to 15 residues. The CDR3 is CASSLASGGQETQYF. The CDR3 DNA reads as TGTGCCAGCAGCTTAGCGTCGGGGGGCCAAGAGACCCAGTACTTC.

The V and J genes are TRBV7-8 and TRBJ2-2; D not certain. CDR3 length equals 16 residues. Deletions cut 5 bases from V and 2 bases from J, with 15 bases between. Germline-derived CDR1 and CDR2 are SGHVS and FQNEAQ. CDR3 nucleotides: TGTGCCAGCAGCCCGGGTCTTAGGGCCAACACCGGGGAGCTGTTTTTT. Translating gives CASSPGLRANTGELFF.

This chain links TRBV2 with TRBJ2-7, with 11 positions matching TRBD1. Losses at the gene ends were 1 base for V and 1 base for J; bases not matched to a gene: 0. CDR3 size: 15 residues. Per the germline V gene, CDR1 is SNHLY and CDR2 is FYNNEI. CDR3 DNA sequence: TGTGCCAGCAGTGAAGGGGACAGGGGGTCCTACGAGCAGTACTTC. Amino acids: CASSEGDRGSYEQYF.

The V call is TRBV19, the J call TRBJ2-3; a possible D gene is TRBD2 (6 bases). Germline V CDR1 and CDR2: LNHDA, SQIVND (reference sequence). The CDR3 is made up of 13 amino acids. The V and J ends lost 6 bases and 6 bases respectively, with 13 bases between them. CDR3 bases: TGTGCCAGTAGCCCGGGACTCGTCGATACGCAGTATTTT. Translation gives CASSPGLVDTQYF.

The chain carries TRBV5-4 and TRBJ2-3, with 10 bases lining up with TRBD1. The CDR3 spans 14 residues. CDR1 SGHNT and CDR2 YYREEE come from the germline V gene (reference sequence). Trimming took 4 bases from V and 9 from J; bases not matched to a gene: 8. The CDR3 DNA is TGTGCCAGCAGCCCCGGGACAGGGGTGTCGACGCAGTATTTT. Translated, it gives CASSPGTGVSTQYF.

The chain employs TRBV28 and TRBJ1-2, with D perhaps matching TRBD1 (6 bases). V lost 4 bases to trimming and J lost 1 base, with 10 bases between them. Germline V gene data show CDR1 as MDHEN and CDR2 as SYDVKM. The CDR3 consists of 14 residues. The CDR3 protein is CASSSPDSNYGYTF. CDR3 DNA sequence: TGTGCCAGCAGTTCCCCGGACAGTAACTATGGCTACACCTTC.

The chain combines TRBV2 with TRBJ2-5, with TRBD2 matching 12 bases. With 8 bases clipped from V and 7 bases from J, the junction kept 11 bases outside the gene matches. The CDR3 extends over 15 amino acids. Looked up from germline, CDR1 is SNHLY and CDR2 is FYNNEI. CDR3 region: CASASSSGGAGTQYF. DNA for the CDR3: TGTGCCAGCGCATCTTCTAGCGGGGGGGCCGGGACCCAGTACTTC.

The chain employs TRBV6-5 and TRBJ2-1; 11 bases are shared with TRBD2. V dropped 5 bases and J dropped 7; count of bases not matched to a gene: 7. This CDR3 has 15 amino acids. Germline V lookup: CDR1 MNHEY, CDR2 SVGAGI. CDR3 region: CASSRLAGGRNEQFF. Written as DNA, the CDR3 is TGTGCCAGCAGTAGGCTAGCGGGGGGTCGAAATGAGCAGTTCTTC.

V gene TRBV15 combines with J gene TRBJ2-7; 9 positions match TRBD1. The CDR3 has 18 amino acids. The trim removed 0 bases at V and 0 bases at J, leaving 9 bases unmatched. Germline CDR1 reads LNHNV; CDR2 reads YYDKDF (reference sequence). DNA for the CDR3: TGTGCCACCAGCAGAGATCAGGGGACAGGGCCTAGCTCCTACGAGCAGTACTTC. As protein: CATSRDQGTGPSSYEQYF.

This chain uses TRBV2 with TRBJ2-1; 9 bases are a match to TRBD2. With 7 bases clipped from V and 3 bases from J, the junction kept 7 bases outside the gene matches. The CDR3 runs 15 residues. Germline V gives CDR1 SNHLY, CDR2 FYNNEI. For the CDR3, the DNA is TGTGCCAGCACACTGGTTAGCGGGAGCTACAATGAGCAGTTCTTC. Encoded protein: CASTLVSGSYNEQFF.

The chain combines TRBV5-4 with TRBJ1-5; weak D call: TRBD1 (5 bases). CDR1 SGHNT and CDR2 YYREEE come from the germline V gene (reference sequence). V was pared by 0 bases and J by 3 bases, with 16 bases between. There are 17 residues in the CDR3. CDR3 amino acids: CASSLGAPGASNQPQHF. CDR3 coding DNA: TGTGCCAGCAGCTTGGGAGCCCCCGGGGCCTCCAATCAGCCCCAGCATTTT.

This chain joins TRBV30 and TRBJ1-1; D remains ambiguous. Trimming took 1 base from V and 7 from J, leaving 7 bases between them. This CDR3 is built from 11 residues. Germline V gene data show CDR1 as GTSNPN and CDR2 as SVGIG (reference sequence). The CDR3 region has the DNA TGTGCCTGGAGTGGGGGAGGTGAAGCTTTCTTT. It codes for CAWSGGGEAFF.

The rearrangement joins TRBV5-8 to TRBJ1-2, with TRBD1 as a possible D gene (5 bases). Germline CDR1 reads SGHTS; CDR2 reads YDEGEE. The ends were cut back, 0 bases at V and 4 bases at J, with 13 bases in the middle. This CDR3 region has 15 residues. CDR3 sequence: CASSLVLTETYGYTF. The DNA for the CDR3 is TGTGCCAGCAGCTTGGTTTTGACAGAGACCTATGGCTACACCTTC.

This clone was seen only once. This chain uses TRBV7-6 with TRBJ1-5; tentative D call: TRBD1 (6 bases). Trimming removed 5 bases at V and 8 bases at J, with 13 bases between. Germline V gene sequence: CDR1 SGHVS, CDR2 FNYEAQ. This CDR3 is built from 13 residues. CDR3 residues: CASSPGGGEPQHF. The CDR3 DNA reads TGTGCCAGCAGCCCGGGCGGGGGCGAGCCCCAGCATTTT.

This sequence joins TRBV6-6 and TRBJ1-5; D not resolved. The length of the CDR3 is 15 residues. V lost 0 bases to trimming and J lost 7 bases, with 13 bases between them. The germline CDR1 and CDR2 sequences are MNHNY and SVGAGI (reference sequence). CDR3 protein: CASSYSKALAQPQHF. The CDR3 DNA reads as TGTGCCAGCAGTTACTCGAAAGCCCTGGCCCAGCCCCAGCATTTT.

This rearrangement joins TRBV19 to TRBJ2-1; TRBD1 aligns across 10 bases. Germline V CDR1 and CDR2: LNHDA, SQIVND (reference sequence). V shed 7 bases and J 1 base; nucleotides not matched to a gene: 13. The length of the CDR3 is 18 residues. CDR3 region: CASTQDRGTGLSYNEQFF. In DNA form, the CDR3 reads TGTGCCAGTACCCAGGACAGGGGGACCGGTCTATCCTACAATGAGCAGTTCTTC.

The chain uses TRBV29-1 and TRBJ2-5; D not certain. CDR1 is SQVTM and CDR2 is ANQGSEA in the germline V gene. The CDR3 consists of 13 residues. Trimming took 2 bases from V and 4 from J, leaving 11 bases between them. CDR3 in amino acids: CSVERVRLETQYF. In nucleotides, the CDR3 is TGCAGCGTTGAAAGGGTCCGATTAGAGACCCAGTACTTC.

The rearrangement uses TRBV5-1 and TRBJ1-4; 7 nucleotides match TRBD1. The CDR3 spans 14 residues. The germline gives CDR1 SGHRS, CDR2 YFSETQ. After removal of 7 bases from V and 7 bases from J, the junction contained 10 bases not matched to a gene. CDR3 residues: CASRVGQAGEKLFF. CDR3 sequence (DNA): TGCGCCAGCCGTGTAGGACAGGCGGGTGAAAAACTGTTTTTT.

This sequence joins TRBV2 and TRBJ2-7; a weak D match, TRBD2 (5 bases). The CDR3 spans 15 residues. V shed 7 bases and J shed 2 bases, with 18 bases lying between them. The V gene's germline CDR1 is SNHLY and CDR2 FYNNEI. The CDR3 DNA follows: TGTGCCAGCAAGCTAGGAGGCACACCGACCTACGAGCAGTACTTC. It is translated as CASKLGGTPTYEQYF.

The rearrangement joins TRBV7-9 to TRBJ2-5, with TRBD2 as a possible D gene (6 bases). Looked up from germline, CDR1 is SEHNR and CDR2 is FQNEAQ (reference sequence). The V and J ends lost 4 bases and 2 bases respectively, with 20 bases between them. This CDR3 spans 17 amino acids. The CDR3 DNA sequence: TGTGCCAGCAGCTCCCCCGGGAGTCCGAGGGTACAAGAGACCCAGTACTTC. It is translated as CASSSPGSPRVQETQYF.

The chain joins TRBV19 to TRBJ1-6, with 8 bases that match TRBD1. CDR1 and CDR2 (germline): LNHDA, SQIVND (reference sequence). The V and J ends lost 5 bases and 14 bases, in that order; junction bases with no gene match: 5. The length of the CDR3 is 12 residues. CDR3 in amino acids: CASSRQGQALHF. The CDR3 DNA reads TGTGCCAGTAGTCGCCAGGGACAGGCCCTCCACTTT.

The chain joins TRBV5-1 to TRBJ1-5; D not resolved. This CDR3 has 14 amino acids. The V gene's germline CDR1 is SGHRS and CDR2 YFSETQ. V lost 0 bases to trimming and J lost 6 bases, with 10 bases between them. The CDR3 nucleotides are TGCGCCAGCAGCTTGGAGGTTTTCCCTCAGCCCCAGCATTTT. Its protein product is CASSLEVFPQPQHF.

This chain joins TRBV11-1 and TRBJ1-1; D is uncertain. V was shortened by 2 bases and J by 1 base, with 11 bases between the two germline ends. This CDR3 is 15 amino acids long. Germline-derived CDR1 and CDR2 are SGHAT and FQDESV (reference sequence). The DNA of the CDR3 is TGTGCCAGCAGCTTAACCGTTACAGCGAACACTGAAGCTTTCTTT. The encoded protein is CASSLTVTANTEAFF.

This rearrangement joins TRBV28 to TRBJ1-5; TRBD1 matches 9 bases. This CDR3 is 15 amino acids long. The V gene end was trimmed by 10 bases and the J gene end by 5 bases; junction bases not matched to a gene: 12. CDR1 and CDR2 (germline): MDHEN, SYDVKM. The CDR3, as DNA: TGTGCCACCGCCACCACGGGACAGGGATATCAGCCCCAGCATTTT. Translating it yields CATATTGQGYQPQHF.